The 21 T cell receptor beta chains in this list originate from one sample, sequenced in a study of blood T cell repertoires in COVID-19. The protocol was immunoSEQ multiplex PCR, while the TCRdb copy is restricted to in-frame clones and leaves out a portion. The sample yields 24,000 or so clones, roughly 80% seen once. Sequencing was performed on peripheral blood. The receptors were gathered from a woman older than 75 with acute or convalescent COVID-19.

Here the CDR3 DNA reads TGTGCCAGCAGCCAGGGGAGGGAGAATTCACCCCTCCACTTT. Residues: CASSQGRENSPLHF. The rearrangement uses TRBV14 and TRBJ1-6; D not certain. The V end was cut by 3 bases, the J end by 7 bases, with 10 bases between. The germline CDR1 and CDR2 sequences are SGHDN and FVKESK. The CDR3 runs to 14 residues.

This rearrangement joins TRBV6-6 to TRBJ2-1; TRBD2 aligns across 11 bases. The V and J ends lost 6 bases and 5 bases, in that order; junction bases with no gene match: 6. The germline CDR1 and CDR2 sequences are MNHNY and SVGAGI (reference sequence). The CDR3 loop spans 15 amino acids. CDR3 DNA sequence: TGTGCCAGCAGGGCTGAGACTAGCGGGAACAATGAGCAGTTCTTC. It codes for CASRAETSGNNEQFF.

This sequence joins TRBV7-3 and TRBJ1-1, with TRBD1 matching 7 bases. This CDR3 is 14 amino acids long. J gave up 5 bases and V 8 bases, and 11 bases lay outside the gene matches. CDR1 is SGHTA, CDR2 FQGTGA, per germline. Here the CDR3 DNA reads TGTGCCAGCGCCTTTGGAGGGGGCGATACTGAAGCTTTCTTT. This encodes CASAFGGGDTEAFF.

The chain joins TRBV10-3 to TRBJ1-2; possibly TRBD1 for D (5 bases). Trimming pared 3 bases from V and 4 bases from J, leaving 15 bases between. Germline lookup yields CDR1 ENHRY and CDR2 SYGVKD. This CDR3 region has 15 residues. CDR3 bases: TGTGCCATCAGTGAAAAGGCCCCGGGGGGCTATGGCTACACCTTC. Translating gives CAISEKAPGGYGYTF.

The CDR3 protein is CASSLTGTGNTIYF. Here the CDR3 DNA reads TGCGCCAGCAGCTTGACGGGAACTGGAAACACCATATATTTT. The chain couples TRBV5-1 to TRBJ1-3, with D unclear. V was clipped by 1 base and J by 2 bases, with 7 bases between them. The CDR3 extends over 14 amino acids. From germline, CDR1 is SGHRS and CDR2 YFSETQ.

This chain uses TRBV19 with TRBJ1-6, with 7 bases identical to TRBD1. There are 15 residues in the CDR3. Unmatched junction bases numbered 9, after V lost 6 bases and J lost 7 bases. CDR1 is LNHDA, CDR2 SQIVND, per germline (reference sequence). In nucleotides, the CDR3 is TGTGCCAGTAGCATCCTCGGGACAGAGAATTCACCCCTCCACTTT. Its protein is CASSILGTENSPLHF.

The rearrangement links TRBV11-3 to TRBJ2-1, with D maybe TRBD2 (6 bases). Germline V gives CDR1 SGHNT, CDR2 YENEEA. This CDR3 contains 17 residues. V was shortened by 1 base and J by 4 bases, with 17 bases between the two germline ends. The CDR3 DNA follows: TGTGCCAGCAGCTTAGGGGTACTGGGGCGGGGATACAATGAGCAGTTCTTC. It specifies CASSLGVLGRGYNEQFF.

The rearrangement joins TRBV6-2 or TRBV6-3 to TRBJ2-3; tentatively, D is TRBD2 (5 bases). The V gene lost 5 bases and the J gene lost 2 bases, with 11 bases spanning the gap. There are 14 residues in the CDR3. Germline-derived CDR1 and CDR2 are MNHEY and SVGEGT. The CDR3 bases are TGTGCCAGCAGTACGGGATCCAACACAGATACGCAGTATTTT. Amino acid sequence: CASSTGSNTDTQYF.

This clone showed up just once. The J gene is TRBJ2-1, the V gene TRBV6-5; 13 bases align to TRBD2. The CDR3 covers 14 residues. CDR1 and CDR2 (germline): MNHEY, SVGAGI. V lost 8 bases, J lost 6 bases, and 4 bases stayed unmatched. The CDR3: CASETSGGANEQFF. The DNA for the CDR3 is TGTGCCAGCGAAACTAGCGGGGGGGCCAATGAGCAGTTCTTC.

CDR3 bases: TGTGCCACCAGCAGAGATAGGACAGGGGGCCATAACTATGGCTACACCTTC. It specifies CATSRDRTGGHNYGYTF. The rearrangement joins TRBV15 to TRBJ1-2; 11 nucleotides line up with TRBD1. The germline V gene encodes CDR1 LNHNV and CDR2 YYDKDF (reference sequence). V lost 0 bases to trimming and J lost 1 base; unmatched junction nucleotides: 4. The CDR3 totals 17 residues.

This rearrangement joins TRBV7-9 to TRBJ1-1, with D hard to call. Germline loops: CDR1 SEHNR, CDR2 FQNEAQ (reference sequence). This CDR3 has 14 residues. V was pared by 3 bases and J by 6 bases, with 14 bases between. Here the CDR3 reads CASSFHSGRPEAFF. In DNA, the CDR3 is TGTGCCAGCAGCTTCCACAGCGGGCGGCCTGAAGCTTTCTTT.

The CDR3 here is CATSDPGSNEQFF. DNA of the CDR3: TGTGCCACCAGTGACCCCGGGAGCAATGAGCAGTTCTTC. The chain employs TRBV24-1 and TRBJ2-1; D is perhaps TRBD2 (6 bases). CDR1 and CDR2 (germline): KGHDR, SFDVKD. The germline V and J ends were trimmed by 4 bases and 6 bases, with 9 bases remaining between them. This CDR3 spans 13 amino acids.

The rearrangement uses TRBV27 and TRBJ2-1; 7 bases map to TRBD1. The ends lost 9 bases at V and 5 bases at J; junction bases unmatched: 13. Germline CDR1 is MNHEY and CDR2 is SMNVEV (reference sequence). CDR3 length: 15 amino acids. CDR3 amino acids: CASSPRPDRDNEQFF. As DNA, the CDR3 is TGTGCCAGTTCACCTAGGCCCGACAGGGACAATGAGCAGTTCTTC.

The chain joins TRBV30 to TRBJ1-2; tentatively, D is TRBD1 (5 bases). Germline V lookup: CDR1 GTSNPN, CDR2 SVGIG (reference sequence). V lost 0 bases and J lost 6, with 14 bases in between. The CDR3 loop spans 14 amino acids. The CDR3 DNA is TGTGCCTGGAGTGTAAGGGGCAGGGAAAATGGCTACACCTTC. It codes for CAWSVRGRENGYTF. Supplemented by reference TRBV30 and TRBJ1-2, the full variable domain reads SQTIHQWPATLVQPVGSPLSLECTVEGTSNPNLYWYRQAAGRGLQLLFYSVGIGQISSEVPQNLSASRPQDRQFILSSKKLLLSDSGFYLCAWSVRGRENGYTFGSGTRLTVV.

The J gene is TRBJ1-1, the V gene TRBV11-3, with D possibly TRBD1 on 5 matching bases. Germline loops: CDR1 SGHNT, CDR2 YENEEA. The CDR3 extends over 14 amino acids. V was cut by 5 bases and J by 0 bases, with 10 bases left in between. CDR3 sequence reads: CASSPRGMNTEAFF. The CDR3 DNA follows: TGTGCCAGCAGCCCGCGGGGGATGAACACTGAAGCTTTCTTT.

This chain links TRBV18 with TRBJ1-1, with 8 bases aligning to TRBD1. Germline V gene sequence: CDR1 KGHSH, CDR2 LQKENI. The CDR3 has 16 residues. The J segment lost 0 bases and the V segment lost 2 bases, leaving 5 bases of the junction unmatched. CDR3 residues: CASSPETGVLNTEAFF. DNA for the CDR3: TGTGCCAGCTCACCAGAGACAGGGGTCCTGAACACTGAAGCTTTCTTT. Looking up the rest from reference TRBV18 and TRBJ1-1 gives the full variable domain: NAGVMQNPRHLVRRRGQEARLRCSPMKGHSHVYWYRQLPEEGLKFMVYLQKENIIDESGMPKERFSAEFPKEGPSILRIQQVVRGDSAAYFCASSPETGVLNTEAFFGQGTRLTVV.

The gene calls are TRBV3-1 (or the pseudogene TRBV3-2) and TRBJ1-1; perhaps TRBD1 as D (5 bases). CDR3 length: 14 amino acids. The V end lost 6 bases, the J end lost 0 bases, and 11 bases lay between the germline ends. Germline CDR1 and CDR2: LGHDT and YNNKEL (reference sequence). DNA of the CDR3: TGTGCCAGCAGTTACGACAGCCTGAACACTGAAGCTTTCTTT. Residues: CASSYDSLNTEAFF.

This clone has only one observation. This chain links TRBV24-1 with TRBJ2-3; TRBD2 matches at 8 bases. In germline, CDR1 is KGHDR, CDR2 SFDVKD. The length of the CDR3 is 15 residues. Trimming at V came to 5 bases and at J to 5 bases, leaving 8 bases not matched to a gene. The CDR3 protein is CATSGPAGEGDTQYF. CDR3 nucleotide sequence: TGTGCCACCAGTGGGCCAGCGGGAGAGGGAGATACGCAGTATTTT.

The CDR3 loop reads CASSQEGGGGTDTQYF. In DNA form, the CDR3 reads TGCGCCAGCAGCCAAGAAGGAGGCGGGGGCACAGATACGCAGTATTTT. The chain combines TRBV4-3 with TRBJ2-3, with a weak D call TRBD2 (6 bases). Per the germline V gene, CDR1 is LGHNA and CDR2 is YSLEER. The CDR3 loop spans 16 amino acids. Trimming left V 0 bases short and J 1 base short, with 11 bases between.

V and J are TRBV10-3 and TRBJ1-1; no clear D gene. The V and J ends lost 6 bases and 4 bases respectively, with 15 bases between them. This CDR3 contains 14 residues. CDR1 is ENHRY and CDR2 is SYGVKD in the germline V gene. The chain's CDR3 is CAIRAASRTTEAFF. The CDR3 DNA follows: TGTGCCATCAGAGCGGCGTCCCGGACCACTGAAGCTTTCTTT.

As DNA, the CDR3 is TGTGCCAGCAGCGCCGAGGCCTTCAGTTGGGATGGCTACACCTTC. As protein: CASSAEAFSWDGYTF. The chain joins TRBV9 to TRBJ1-2, with no clear D. V was trimmed by 3 bases and J by 6 bases, leaving 18 bases between them. From germline, CDR1 is SGDLS and CDR2 YYNGEE. This CDR3 contains 15 residues.